This TCR beta chain was observed in a study of blood T cell repertoires in COVID-19. Clones were read by immunoSEQ multiplex PCR, and TCRdb kept only the in-frame ones, dropping some. In the table there are some 200,000 clones, roughly 86% of which are singletons. Only one count was recorded for this clone. Sequenced sample: peripheral blood. The TCR was taken from a man between 65 and 85 years old with acute or convalescent COVID-19.

The chain's CDR3 is CAGRVLGYTF. CDR3 DNA sequence: TGTGCCGGCAGGGTACTTGGCTACACCTTC. The chain recombines TRBV30 with TRBJ1-2, with D perhaps matching TRBD1 (5 bases). This CDR3 is built from 10 residues. Germline CDR1 and CDR2: GTSNPN and SVGIG (reference sequence). Trimming took 8 bases from V and 7 from J, leaving 11 bases between them.